These T cell receptor beta chains were read from a single sample in a study of Ad26.COV2.S vaccination and SARS-CoV-2 variants. This table comes from immunoSEQ multiplex PCR, and its TCRdb copy is limited to in-frame clones, with some not included. Here the sample spans approximately 410,000 clones, roughly 90% being singletons. Sample: peripheral blood, taken in a trial of Ad26.COV2.S vaccine versus placebo. All receptors derive from a person aged 18-65 years who received the Ad26.COV2.S COVID-19 vaccine or a placebo. CDR3s include the opening cysteine and the closing phenylalanine or tryptophan. The order of the fields is clone size, CDR3 length, V gene, D gene, J gene, CDR3 DNA, CDR3 protein. A D gene is named only where the DNA matches it firmly. Not every row has a clone size; where given, it reads once, few, many or a size class.

>-|16|TRBV5-5|TRBD1|TRBJ1-2
TGTGCCAGCAGCTGGGGTTACTCCGAGACAGGGGGAGGCTACACCTTC
CASSWGYSETGGGYTF
>-|13|TRBV18|-|TRBJ2-1
TGTGCCAGCTCACCTTTGGGAGCCAATGAGCAGTTCTTC
CASSPLGANEQFF
>-|15|TRBV6-5|TRBD1|TRBJ1-5
TGTGCCAGCAGTTACGCGACAGGGGGCGAACAGCCCCAGCATTTT
CASSYATGGEQPQHF
>-|14|TRBV11-3|-|TRBJ2-7
TGTGCCAGCAGCTTAGCCGCAGGACCCTACGAGCAGTACTTC
CASSLAAGPYEQYF
>-|15|TRBV7-7|TRBD2|TRBJ2-5
TGTGCTAGCAGCTTAGGCGGGGGGCCCCAAGAGACCCAGTACTTC
CASSLGGGPQETQYF
>-|14|TRBV9|TRBD1|TRBJ2-7
TGTGCCAGCAGCGTTGGGCAGGGGGCTTACGAGCAGTACTTC
CASSVGQGAYEQYF
>-|12|TRBV24-1|TRBD1|TRBJ2-2
TGTGCCGCAGGGGGCTGGTCCGGGGAGCTATTTTTT
CAAGGWSGELFF
>-|15|TRBV19|-|TRBJ2-7
TGTGCCAGTAGGAGCTGGGACTTTCACTCCTACGAGCAGTACTTC
CASRSWDFHSYEQYF
>-|15|TRBV7-8|TRBD2|TRBJ2-3
TGTGCCAGCAGCTTAGTAGCGGGGGCGGGGGATACGCAGTATTTT
CASSLVAGAGDTQYF
>-|15|TRBV11-3|TRBD1|TRBJ2-1
TGTGCCAGCAGCTTAGTGGGACAGGCACAAAATGAGCAGTTCTTC
CASSLVGQAQNEQFF
>once|16|TRBV6-2/TRBV6-3|TRBD2|TRBJ2-7
TGTGCCAGCAGTTACCTTGGACTAGCGGGGCCGGGCGAGCAGTACTTC
CASSYLGLAGPGEQYF
>-|15|TRBV14|-|TRBJ1-2
TGTGCCAGCAGCCAAGATGGGTCACAGATCTATGGCTACACCTTC
CASSQDGSQIYGYTF
>-|17|TRBV4-1|TRBD1|TRBJ1-1
TGCGCCAGCAGCCACCGGGACAGGGAAGTATCTCGTTCTGAAGCTTTCTTT
CASSHRDREVSRSEAFF
>-|14|TRBV10-3|-|TRBJ1-3
TGTGCCATCAGTGAAGTCGGCTCTGGAAACACCATATATTTT
CAISEVGSGNTIYF
>-|14|TRBV5-5|TRBD1|TRBJ1-2
TGTGCCAGCTACCGGGACAGGGTTTATCAAGGCTACACCTTC
CASYRDRVYQGYTF
>-|16|TRBV9|-|TRBJ2-6
TGTGCCAGCAGCAACCGACGGAGCTCTGGGGCCAACGTCCTGACTTTC
CASSNRRSSGANVLTF
>-|13|TRBV7-9|TRBD1|TRBJ1-4
TGTGCCACCCGGACAGGGATGACTGAAAAACTGTTTTTT
CATRTGMTEKLFF
>-|14|TRBV18|TRBD1|TRBJ1-4
TGTGCCAGCTCACAGGGACAGGGGGCAGAAAAACTGTTTTTT
CASSQGQGAEKLFF
>few|13|TRBV15|TRBD1|TRBJ2-1
TGTGCCACCAGCAGAGCATCAGGGGGTGAGCAGTTCTTC
CATSRASGGEQFF
>-|15|TRBV6-5|TRBD2|TRBJ2-1
TGTGCCAGCACCAAAAAGAGCGGGGGGCGGAATGAGCAGTTCTTC
CASTKKSGGRNEQFF
>-|13|TRBV5-4|-|TRBJ2-1
TGTGCCAGCAGCTTGGGGGGGTTCGATGAGCAGTTCTTC
CASSLGGFDEQFF
>-|14|TRBV2|-|TRBJ1-1
TGTGCCAGCAGTGAGCCGTCCCCGAACACTGAAGCTTTCTTT
CASSEPSPNTEAFF
>-|13|TRBV10-1|-|TRBJ1-1
TGCGCCAGCAGTGAGGCAGCCTCCCTTAAAGCTTTCTTT
CASSEAASLKAFF
>few|16|TRBV4-3|-|TRBJ1-1
TGCGCCAGCAGCCAAGATGGGGGCAACTCTGACACTGAAGCTTTCTTT
CASSQDGGNSDTEAFF
>once|14|TRBV6-5|-|TRBJ2-3
TGTGCCAGCTGCTTGACGGGGAAGGGGGATACGCAGTATTTT
CASCLTGKGDTQYF
>-|14|TRBV29-1|-|TRBJ1-1
TGCAGCATTCCTCCGCCCCGTTTAGGCACTGAAGCTTTCTTT
CSIPPPRLGTEAFF
>-|16|TRBV3-1/TRBV3-2|TRBD1|TRBJ1-4
TGTGCCAGCAGCCAAGAGAGGACAGGGTTAGGCGAAAAACTGTTTTTT
CASSQERTGLGEKLFF
>-|16|TRBV5-6|-|TRBJ2-6
TGTGCCAGCAGCTTTGGCTCGCTTACTGGGGCCAACGTCCTGACTTTC
CASSFGSLTGANVLTF
>-|16|TRBV10-2|TRBD2|TRBJ2-3
TGCGCCAGCAGTGAGGGGGCGGGGGGAGTCACAGATACGCAGTATTTT
CASSEGAGGVTDTQYF
>-|15|TRBV5-6|-|TRBJ1-5
TGTGCCAGCAGCTTGGCCGCGGATTTGAATCAGCCCCAGCATTTT
CASSLAADLNQPQHF
>-|13|TRBV7-9|-|TRBJ2-5
TGTGCCAGCAGCCCCCGCCCTGTTGAGACCCAGTACTTC
CASSPRPVETQYF
>-|19|TRBV7-9|TRBD2|TRBJ2-7
TGTGCCAGCAGCGCGGGACTAGCGGGGGCTCAACCGACGTCCTACGAGCAGTACTTC
CASSAGLAGAQPTSYEQYF
>many|14|TRBV19|-|TRBJ2-6
TGTGCCAGCTCATCAGTCTCTGGGGCCAACGTCCTGACTTTC
CASSSVSGANVLTF
>once|15|TRBV27|TRBD1|TRBJ2-2
TGTGCCAGCAGTTCCCACAGGGGGAACACCGGGGAGCTGTTTTTT
CASSSHRGNTGELFF
>-|16|TRBV7-2|-|TRBJ2-2
TGTGCCAGCAGCTTACGGGGACGTCTTCCGCCCGGGGAGCTGTTTTTT
CASSLRGRLPPGELFF
>-|13|TRBV12-3/TRBV12-4|-|TRBJ1-5
TGTGCCAGCAGTTTAGGGGGGCTTTGGGCCCAGCATTTT
CASSLGGLWAQHF
>-|16|TRBV6-2/TRBV6-3|-|TRBJ1-1
TGTGCCAGCAGTTTAACGGGGGTACTAATGAACACTGAAGCTTTCTTT
CASSLTGVLMNTEAFF
>few|13|TRBV19|-|TRBJ1-1
TGTGCCAGTAGTATAGGGGGGCAAGCTGAAGCTTTCTTT
CASSIGGQAEAFF
>-|13|TRBV12-3/TRBV12-4|-|TRBJ1-5
TGTGCCAGCAGTTTGGTCCAGGGTCAGCCCCAGCATTTT
CASSLVQGQPQHF
>-|16|TRBV9|TRBD1|TRBJ1-2
TGTGCCAGCAGCCTGACAGGGGGCGTGAGTTTCGATGGCTACACCTTC
CASSLTGGVSFDGYTF
>-|12|TRBV6-5|-|TRBJ1-2
TGTGCCAGCAGCCAGTTGGGGAATGGCTACACCTTC
CASSQLGNGYTF
>-|12|TRBV5-6|-|TRBJ1-4
TGTGCCAGCAGGTCAACTAATGAAAAACTGTTTTTT
CASRSTNEKLFF
>-|12|TRBV28|-|TRBJ2-7
TGTGCCAGCAGTTGGTTCTCCTACGAGCAGTACTTC
CASSWFSYEQYF
>-|18|TRBV7-6|TRBD2|TRBJ2-3
TGTGCCAGCAGCTTAGCTGTAGCGGGATTCGGTTTCACAGATACGCAGTATTTT
CASSLAVAGFGFTDTQYF
>few|17|TRBV28|TRBD1|TRBJ1-5
TGTGCCAGCAGTTCGAAAGACAGGGCGTCTAGCAATCAGCCCCAGCATTTT
CASSSKDRASSNQPQHF
>-|13|TRBV19|-|TRBJ2-7
TGTGCCAGTAGTATAGGTGTGGGGTCCGAGCAGTACTTC
CASSIGVGSEQYF
>few|15|TRBV30|-|TRBJ2-5
TGTGCCTGGAGTGTCAGGGTTCGAGCGCGGGAGACCCAGTACTTC
CAWSVRVRARETQYF
>-|16|TRBV7-2|-|TRBJ1-2
TGTGCCAGCAGCCCGTCAGGGGTGAGGTATAACTATGGCTACACCTTC
CASSPSGVRYNYGYTF